What follows are 4 T cell receptor beta chains derived from one specimen sequenced in a study of blood T cell repertoires in COVID-19. Generated by immunoSEQ multiplex PCR, the TCRdb table keeps only in-frame clones and is missing some. The table lists about 430,000 clones, approximately 92% of them singletons, with approximately 1.2% in the top ten. The sample comprised PBMCs or T cells enriched from blood (not recorded which). These receptors came from a man aged 25-45 years who had recovered from COVID-19.

The V gene is TRBV7-8, the J gene TRBJ1-3; TRBD1 might be the D (5 bases). Trimming cost V 0 bases and J 4 bases, with 13 bases left between them. CDR1 and CDR2 from the germline V gene are SGHVS and FQNEAQ. The CDR3 spans 16 residues. The CDR3 bases are TGTGCCAGCAGCTTAGCTTATGGGGGGATCGGAAACACCATATATTTT. Protein: CASSLAYGGIGNTIYF.

This clone was detected only a few times. Other DNA sequences in this sample translate to the same CDR3. The chain joins TRBV12-5 to TRBJ1-1, with 7 nucleotides matching TRBD1. Germline trimming cut 0 bases from V and 2 bases from J; bases unmatched to any gene: 3. From germline, CDR1 is LGHNT and CDR2 FRNRAP. The CDR3 has 15 amino acids. The CDR3 coding sequence is TGTGCTAGTGGTTTGGTCCGGGACAGAAACACTGAAGCTTTCTTT. It encodes CASGLVRDRNTEAFF.

The rearrangement joins TRBV30 to TRBJ1-1, with a possible D match to TRBD1 (5 bases). The CDR3 contains 14 residues. Germline assignment: CDR1 GTSNPN and CDR2 SVGIG (reference sequence). V lost 0 bases and J lost 5, with 13 bases in between. The CDR3: CAWSVVGGTTEAFF. CDR3 coding DNA: TGTGCCTGGAGTGTAGTTGGGGGGACGACTGAAGCTTTCTTT. Full variable domain (missing parts from reference TRBV30 and TRBJ1-1): SQTIHQWPATLVQPVGSPLSLECTVEGTSNPNLYWYRQAAGRGLQLLFYSVGIGQISSEVPQNLSASRPQDRQFILSSKKLLLSDSGFYLCAWSVVGGTTEAFFGQGTRLTVV.

This chain links TRBV19 with TRBJ2-2, with no clear D. Germline CDR1 reads LNHDA; CDR2 reads SQIVND (reference sequence). V was clipped by 5 bases and J by 0 bases, with 10 bases between them. CDR3 length equals 15 residues. CDR3 coding DNA: TGTGCCAGTAGTCCTGGTACAGCGAACACCGGGGAGCTGTTTTTT. Translation: CASSPGTANTGELFF.